The 17 T cell receptor beta chains below come from one sample, sequenced in a study of blood T cell repertoires in COVID-19. Sequenced by immunoSEQ multiplex PCR; TCRdb stores in-frame clones only, minus some. The sample includes about 73,000 clones, approximately 71% seen only once; the top ten take over 2%. The sample consisted of peripheral blood. The receptors were gathered from a man between 70 and 80 years old with COVID-19, enrolled during active disease.

The chain couples TRBV3-1 (or the pseudogene TRBV3-2) to TRBJ2-3; 10 positions match TRBD1. V dropped 1 base and J dropped 7; count of bases not matched to a gene: 5. In germline, CDR1 is LGHDT, CDR2 YNNKEL (reference sequence). The CDR3 totals 15 residues. The CDR3 DNA follows: TGTGCCAGCAGCCAAGGGACAGGGGGACCAAATACGCAGTATTTT. Translated: CASSQGTGGPNTQYF.

This clone was seen just once. The rearrangement joins TRBV9 to TRBJ2-3, with D possibly being TRBD2 (5 bases). V gave up 5 bases and J gave up 0 bases, with 10 bases separating them. Germline V gene sequence: CDR1 SGDLS, CDR2 YYNGEE. The CDR3 sequence is 14 residues long. The CDR3 region is CASSLGASTDTQYF. CDR3 nucleotide sequence: TGTGCCAGCAGTTTGGGAGCTAGCACAGATACGCAGTATTTT.

This chain links TRBV3-1 (or the pseudogene TRBV3-2) with TRBJ1-1; D may be TRBD1 (5 bases). The CDR3 is 16 residues long. V lost 5 bases and J lost 5, with 21 bases in between. CDR1 LGHDT and CDR2 YNNKEL come from the germline V gene (reference sequence). CDR3 DNA sequence: TGTGCCAGCAGCTTAAGTACCCCCGGCGGGGGAACTGAAGCTTTCTTT. Translated: CASSLSTPGGGTEAFF.

This chain uses TRBV14 with TRBJ2-1, with a weak D call TRBD1 (5 bases). V gave up 2 bases and J gave up 0 bases, with 11 bases separating them. CDR1 and CDR2 from the germline V gene are SGHDN and FVKESK. CDR3 size: 16 residues. CDR3 sequence: CASSQYQGFSYNEQFF. The CDR3, as DNA: TGTGCCAGCAGCCAATATCAGGGTTTCTCCTACAATGAGCAGTTCTTC.

The gene calls are TRBV4-1 and TRBJ1-1; D not resolved. Germline assignment: CDR1 MGHRA and CDR2 YSYEKL. Trimming stripped 4 bases from V and 4 bases from J, with 10 bases between. The CDR3 has 13 amino acids. CDR3 nucleotide sequence: TGCGCCAGCAGCCGAGCAGGTGGCACTGAAGCTTTCTTT. The encoded protein is CASSRAGGTEAFF.

V and J are TRBV18 and TRBJ1-5, with 7 bases that match TRBD1. The CDR3 loop spans 15 amino acids. After removal of 0 bases from V and 4 bases from J, the junction contained 3 bases not matched to a gene. The V gene's germline CDR1 is KGHSH and CDR2 LQKENI. CDR3 residues: CASSPPGTENQPQHF. In DNA form, the CDR3 reads TGTGCCAGCTCACCACCCGGGACAGAGAATCAGCCCCAGCATTTT.

The chain uses TRBV28 and TRBJ1-1; perhaps TRBD1 as D (6 bases). Germline V CDR1 and CDR2: MDHEN, SYDVKM. The V end lost 5 bases, the J end lost 1 base, and 11 bases lay between the germline ends. The length of the CDR3 is 14 residues. CDR3 amino acids: CASSRPTGNTEAFF. The CDR3 DNA sequence: TGTGCCAGCAGTAGACCGACAGGGAACACTGAAGCTTTCTTT.

This clone was observed a few times. V is TRBV6-1 and J is TRBJ1-1; D remains ambiguous. From germline, CDR1 is MNHNS and CDR2 SASEGT. CDR3 length equals 14 residues. V was pared by 2 bases and J by 5 bases, with 12 bases between. The CDR3 DNA is TGTGCCAGCAGTGAATCCGGGGTCTTTACTGAAGCTTTCTTT. Translated, it gives CASSESGVFTEAFF.

This clone turned up a few times. The chain has TRBV7-9 and TRBJ2-1; TRBD2 aligns across 9 bases. The CDR3 covers 14 residues. The V gene's germline CDR1 is SEHNR and CDR2 FQNEAQ (reference sequence). J lost 9 bases, V lost 5 bases, and 8 bases had no gene match. The CDR3 DNA sequence: TGTGCCAGCAGCCTCTTAGCGGGAGAGAGTGAGCAGTTCTTC. Translation gives CASSLLAGESEQFF.

V is TRBV4-3 and J is TRBJ2-7; tentatively, D is TRBD1 (5 bases). Germline V gives CDR1 LGHNA, CDR2 YSLEER. This CDR3 has 16 amino acids. Trimming removed 3 bases from V and 4 bases from J, with 19 bases in between. The DNA of the CDR3 is TGCGCCAGCAGCCAGGCTACAGGTGCGGTCGTGTACGAGCAGTACTTC. Its translation is CASSQATGAVVYEQYF.

The chain employs TRBV25-1 and TRBJ2-3; TRBD2 matches 7 bases. Germline lookup yields CDR1 MGHDK and CDR2 SYGVNS. This CDR3 region has 16 residues. V shed 3 bases and J 6 bases; nucleotides not matched to a gene: 12. CDR3: CASSDRGGRSHDTQYF. The CDR3 DNA reads TGTGCCAGCAGTGATCGTGGCGGGAGAAGTCACGATACGCAGTATTTT.

The rearrangement uses TRBV6-5 and TRBJ2-1; D not certain. The CDR3 extends over 14 amino acids. Per the germline V gene, CDR1 is MNHEY and CDR2 is SVGAGI. The ends were cut back, 8 bases at V and 4 bases at J, with 15 bases in the middle. The chain's CDR3 is CASLTPSPYNEQFF. The DNA of the CDR3 is TGTGCCAGCCTGACTCCCTCCCCTTACAATGAGCAGTTCTTC.

The chain uses TRBV27 and TRBJ2-7, with TRBD2 matching over 7 bases. V was clipped by 4 bases and J by 5 bases; unmatched bases: 11. CDR3 length: 15 residues. Germline lookup yields CDR1 MNHEY and CDR2 SMNVEV (reference sequence). CDR3 sequence (DNA): TGTGCCAGCAGTTCCTTCAGCGCGGGAGCAAACGAGCAGTACTTC. Its protein product is CASSSFSAGANEQYF.

With regard to this clone: At the DNA level, this CDR3 is encoded by other sequences in the same sample as well. The chain recombines TRBV7-2 with TRBJ2-1, with D maybe TRBD2 (6 bases). Germline CDR1 reads SGHTA; CDR2 reads FQGNSA. Deletions cut 3 bases from V and 0 bases from J, with 9 bases between. The CDR3 length is 15 residues. The CDR3 DNA reads as TGTGCCAGCAGCTTGGATAGCGGCTCCTACAATGAGCAGTTCTTC. Protein sequence: CASSLDSGSYNEQFF.

CDR3 sequence (DNA): TGTGCCACCAGTGCTCGTGATGAGCAGTTCTTC. The encoded protein is CATSARDEQFF. The chain has TRBV24-1 and TRBJ2-1; D unclear. The CDR3 runs 11 residues. V lost 5 bases, J lost 8 bases, and 6 bases lay in between. CDR1 is KGHDR and CDR2 is SFDVKD in the germline V gene.

This chain links TRBV6-4 with TRBJ1-2; weak D call: TRBD1 (6 bases). Germline lookup yields CDR1 MRHNA and CDR2 SNTAGT. The CDR3 covers 14 residues. Trimming cost V 3 bases and J 4 bases, with 12 bases left between them. CDR3 DNA: TGTGCCAGCAGTGAGACCAGGGGCGTCTATGGCTACACCTTC. Translation: CASSETRGVYGYTF.

The gene calls are TRBV18 and TRBJ1-1, with 8 bases aligning to TRBD1. CDR1 is KGHSH, CDR2 LQKENI, per germline. This CDR3 has 13 residues. With V trimmed by 6 bases and J by 4 bases, 4 bases remained unmatched. Here the CDR3 reads CASSTGVSTEAFF. The DNA for the CDR3 is TGTGCCAGCTCGACAGGGGTGAGCACTGAAGCTTTCTTT. Using reference TRBV18 and TRBJ1-1 for the parts outside the CDR3, the full variable domain is NAGVMQNPRHLVRRRGQEARLRCSPMKGHSHVYWYRQLPEEGLKFMVYLQKENIIDESGMPKERFSAEFPKEGPSILRIQQVVRGDSAAYFCASSTGVSTEAFFGQGTRLTVV.